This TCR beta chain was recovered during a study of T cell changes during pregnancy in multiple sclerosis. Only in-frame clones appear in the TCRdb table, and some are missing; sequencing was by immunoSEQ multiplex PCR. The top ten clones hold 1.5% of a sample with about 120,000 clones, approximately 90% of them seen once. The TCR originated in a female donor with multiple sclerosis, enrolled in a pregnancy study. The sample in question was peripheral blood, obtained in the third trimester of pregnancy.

CDR3 region: CASSVLAGSTDTQYF. The DNA of the CDR3 is TGTGCCAGCAGTGTGCTAGCGGGCAGCACAGATACGCAGTATTTT. The chain has TRBV28 and TRBJ2-3; 8 bases agree with TRBD2. The CDR3 is 15 residues long. Germline lookup yields CDR1 MDHEN and CDR2 SYDVKM. V shed 5 bases and J 0 bases; nucleotides not matched to a gene: 4. Full variable domain (missing parts from reference TRBV28 and TRBJ2-3): DVKVTQSSRYLVKRTGEKVFLECVQDMDHENMFWYRQDPGLGLRLIYFSYDVKMKEKGDIPEGYSVSREKKERFSLILESASTNQTSMYLCASSVLAGSTDTQYFGPGTRLTVL.